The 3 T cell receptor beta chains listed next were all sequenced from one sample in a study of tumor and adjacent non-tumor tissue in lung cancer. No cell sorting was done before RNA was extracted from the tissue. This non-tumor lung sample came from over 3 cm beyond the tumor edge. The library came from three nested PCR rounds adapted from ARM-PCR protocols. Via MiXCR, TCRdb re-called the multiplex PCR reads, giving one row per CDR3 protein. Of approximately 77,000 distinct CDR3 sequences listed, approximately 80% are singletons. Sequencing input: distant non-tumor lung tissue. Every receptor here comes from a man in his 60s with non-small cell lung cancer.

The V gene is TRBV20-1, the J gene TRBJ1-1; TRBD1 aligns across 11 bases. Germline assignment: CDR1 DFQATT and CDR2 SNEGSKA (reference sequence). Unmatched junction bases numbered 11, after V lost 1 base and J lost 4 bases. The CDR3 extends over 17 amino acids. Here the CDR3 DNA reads TGCAGTGCTAGAGCAAGGACAGGGGGCGCCTGTAGCACTGAAGCTTTCTTT. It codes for CSARARTGGACSTEAFF.

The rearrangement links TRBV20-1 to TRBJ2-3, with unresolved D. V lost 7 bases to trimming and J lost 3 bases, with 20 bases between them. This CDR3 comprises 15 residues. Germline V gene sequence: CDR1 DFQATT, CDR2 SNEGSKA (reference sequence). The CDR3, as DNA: TGCAGTGACCAATCTCCGGAACTTACAACAGATACGCAGTATTTT. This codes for CSDQSPELTTDTQYF.

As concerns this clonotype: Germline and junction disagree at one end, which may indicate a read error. The CDR3 region is CGVARRHGDYEQHF. In DNA form, the CDR3 reads TGCGGCGTAGCCCGGCGACATGGTGACTACGAGCAGCACTTC. This sequence joins TRBV29-1 and TRBJ2-7; D might be TRBD2 (5 bases). The CDR3 is 14 amino acids. Germline CDR1 SQVTM, CDR2 ANQGSEA.